Reported below is one T cell receptor beta chain. The antigen is not known. The CDR3 covers 14 residues. Per germline, CDR1 KGHSH and CDR2 LQKENI. Trimming removed 3 bases from V and 0 bases from J, with 7 bases in between. These data are taken from a study of cytomegalovirus exposure and HLA in healthy donors. General observations from the study: Later analysis demonstrated an association between a missense DCLRE1C variant and TCR beta V- and J-gene trimming. Reports showed the classifier diagnosing cytomegalovirus status with high specificity and sensitivity.

The PCR ran on 60 Vbeta and 13 Jbeta primers. Libraries were prepared by immunoSEQ multiplex PCR; TCRdb keeps only in-frame clonotypes and omits some of them. The data contain 150,000 to 200,000 clones, roughly 78% of them seen just once; the ten biggest clones take up over 10%. Sequencing used PBMCs. The chain is built from TRBV18 and TRBJ2-3; D unclear. The TCR sequence derives from a woman aged 45 to 65 in good health and CMV-seropositive. Here the CDR3 reads CASSPVGSTDTQYF. The CDR3 DNA sequence: TGTGCCAGCTCACCGGTCGGGAGCACAGATACGCAGTATTTT.